Sequencing of this T cell receptor beta chain was carried out in a study of T cells in Graves' hyperthyroidism and ophthalmopathy. Study as a whole: Pretreatment peripheral blood was obtained at initial diagnosis.

The germline gives CDR1 SGHTA, CDR2 FQGNSA. Trimming stripped 1 base from V and 4 bases from J, with 10 bases between. The CDR3 contains 15 residues. The source material, RNA transcripts, was used to amplify TCR beta CDR3 regions. HTBI primers drove first-round RT-PCR of the TCR CDR3. From the multiplex PCR reads, TCRdb called clonotypes with MiXCR, one entry per CDR3 protein. The data hold about 520,000 distinct CDR3 sequences, with roughly a quarter observed a single time. Extraction of PBMCs used 8.5 to 10 ml of fresh peripheral blood. This clonotype was picked up many times. Its cognate antigen is unknown. The study, taken as a whole, reports: The blood repertoire included most of the expanded thyroid clonotypes above 0.001.

The sequence was collected from a woman in her twenties or thirties with Graves' ophthalmopathy. Material: blood. This sequence joins TRBV7-2 and TRBJ2-2; TRBD2 is a possible D gene (6 bases). CDR3 coding DNA: TGTGCCAGCAGCTTAGTCGGGGGACTCACCGGGGAGCTGTTTTTT. Translated, it gives CASSLVGGLTGELFF.